The rows below give T cell receptor beta chains drawn from one sample of a study of cytomegalovirus exposure and HLA in healthy donors. Some clones are missing from TCRdb's copy, which holds only in-frame ones; the method was immunoSEQ multiplex PCR. This table has just over 200,000 clones, approximately 78% appearing once. Sequencing was done on a sample of PBMCs. These receptors were obtained from a woman between 40 and 50 years old in good health and CMV-seronegative. Each CDR3 is given with its conserved first and last residue. A D gene is named only where the DNA matches it firmly. The size field is filled for only some rows; it gives once, few, many or a size class.

j_gene: TRBJ1-2; v_gene: TRBV7-6; abundance: -; d_gene: TRBD1; CDR3aa: CASSLGTVYGYTF; CDR3nt: TGTGCCAGCAGCTTGGGGACAGTCTATGGCTACACCTTC
j_gene: TRBJ2-7; v_gene: TRBV11-2; abundance: -; d_gene: -; CDR3aa: CASSFTAEQYF; CDR3nt: TGTGCCAGCAGCTTCACTGCCGAGCAGTACTTC
j_gene: TRBJ2-1; v_gene: TRBV27; abundance: -; d_gene: TRBD2; CDR3aa: CASSPGGAGEQFF; CDR3nt: TGTGCCAGCAGCCCCGGGGGGGCGGGTGAGCAGTTCTTC
j_gene: TRBJ2-7; v_gene: TRBV27; abundance: -; d_gene: TRBD2; CDR3aa: CASSLFKPGLAVSYEQYF; CDR3nt: TGTGCCAGCAGTTTATTTAAACCGGGACTAGCGGTTTCCTACGAGCAGTACTTC
j_gene: TRBJ2-1; v_gene: TRBV15; abundance: -; d_gene: -; CDR3aa: CATSEAYNEQFF; CDR3nt: TGTGCCACCAGTGAAGCATACAATGAGCAGTTCTTC
j_gene: TRBJ2-7; v_gene: TRBV5-1; abundance: -; d_gene: -; CDR3aa: CASAQSSGPYEQYF; CDR3nt: TGCGCCAGCGCGCAGAGTTCAGGGCCCTACGAGCAGTACTTC
j_gene: TRBJ2-7; v_gene: TRBV5-1; abundance: -; d_gene: TRBD1; CDR3aa: CASSLVLQGAHEQYF; CDR3nt: TGCGCCAGCAGCTTGGTTCTACAGGGGGCCCACGAGCAGTACTTC
j_gene: TRBJ2-2; v_gene: TRBV28; abundance: -; d_gene: -; CDR3aa: CASSLGYTTPTGELFF; CDR3nt: TGTGCCAGCAGCCTCGGGTATACTACCCCGACCGGGGAGCTGTTTTTT
j_gene: TRBJ2-1; v_gene: TRBV5-4; abundance: few; d_gene: TRBD1; CDR3aa: CASIGTGYNEQFF; CDR3nt: TGTGCCAGCATCGGGACAGGTTACAATGAGCAGTTCTTC
j_gene: TRBJ1-5; v_gene: TRBV4-2; abundance: -; d_gene: TRBD1; CDR3aa: CASSQDRGNQPQHF; CDR3nt: TGTGCCAGCAGCCAAGACAGGGGGAATCAGCCCCAGCATTTT
j_gene: TRBJ1-1; v_gene: TRBV10-2; abundance: -; d_gene: TRBD1; CDR3aa: CATRGEGGTEAFF; CDR3nt: TGCGCCACCAGGGGGGAAGGAGGGACTGAAGCTTTCTTT
j_gene: TRBJ2-3; v_gene: TRBV5-1; abundance: -; d_gene: TRBD2; CDR3aa: CASSFRAGRADTQYF; CDR3nt: TGCGCCAGCAGCTTTAGGGCAGGGAGGGCAGATACGCAGTATTTT
j_gene: TRBJ2-7; v_gene: TRBV5-1; abundance: -; d_gene: TRBD1; CDR3aa: CASSFGQGPTYEQYF; CDR3nt: TGCGCCAGCAGCTTCGGACAGGGTCCCACCTACGAGCAGTACTTC
j_gene: TRBJ1-4; v_gene: TRBV11-1; abundance: -; d_gene: -; CDR3aa: CASSEGATNEKLFF; CDR3nt: TGTGCCAGCAGCGAGGGGGCAACTAATGAAAAACTGTTTTTT
j_gene: TRBJ2-7; v_gene: TRBV5-6; abundance: few; d_gene: -; CDR3aa: CASSYAGESYEQYF; CDR3nt: TGTGCCAGCAGCTACGCAGGGGAGTCCTACGAGCAGTACTTC
j_gene: TRBJ1-1; v_gene: TRBV27; abundance: -; d_gene: -; CDR3aa: CASRRYLGSGNTEAFF; CDR3nt: TGTGCCAGCAGACGGTACCTAGGATCCGGAAACACTGAAGCTTTCTTT
j_gene: TRBJ2-7; v_gene: TRBV4-2; abundance: -; d_gene: TRBD2; CDR3aa: CASSRRQTSGSSYEQYF; CDR3nt: TGTGCCAGCAGCCGACGCCAGACTAGCGGGAGCTCCTACGAGCAGTACTTC
j_gene: TRBJ2-7; v_gene: TRBV19; abundance: -; d_gene: -; CDR3aa: CASSITPGSYEQYF; CDR3nt: TGTGCCAGTAGTATAACTCCAGGGTCCTACGAGCAGTACTTC
j_gene: TRBJ2-1; v_gene: TRBV27; abundance: -; d_gene: -; CDR3aa: CASSRVGYNEQFF; CDR3nt: TGTGCCAGCAGCAGGGTGGGATACAATGAGCAGTTCTTC
j_gene: TRBJ2-1; v_gene: TRBV5-8; abundance: -; d_gene: TRBD1; CDR3aa: CASSQGQTSYNEQFF; CDR3nt: TGTGCCAGCAGCCAGGGACAGACCTCCTACAATGAGCAGTTCTTC
j_gene: TRBJ2-1; v_gene: TRBV7-2; abundance: -; d_gene: TRBD1; CDR3aa: CASSSMNRGIEQFF; CDR3nt: TGTGCCAGCAGCTCCATGAACAGGGGTATTGAGCAGTTCTTC
j_gene: TRBJ2-1; v_gene: TRBV21-1; abundance: -; d_gene: -; CDR3aa: CASYGQYEQFF; CDR3nt: TGTGCCAGCTATGGACAGTATGAGCAGTTCTTC
j_gene: TRBJ1-1; v_gene: TRBV19; abundance: -; d_gene: -; CDR3aa: CASSISRRGVEAFF; CDR3nt: TGTGCCAGTAGTATATCTCGTCGGGGGGTCGAAGCTTTCTTT
j_gene: TRBJ2-6; v_gene: TRBV28; abundance: -; d_gene: TRBD1; CDR3aa: CASIPGQGLSGANVLTF; CDR3nt: TGTGCCAGCATACCGGGACAGGGACTCTCTGGGGCCAACGTCCTGACTTTC
j_gene: TRBJ2-7; v_gene: TRBV7-9; abundance: -; d_gene: -; CDR3aa: CASSLLSSNYEQYF; CDR3nt: TGTGCCAGCAGCTTGCTTAGTAGCAACTACGAGCAGTACTTC
j_gene: TRBJ2-5; v_gene: TRBV9; abundance: -; d_gene: TRBD1; CDR3aa: CASSEGTEETQYF; CDR3nt: TGTGCCAGCAGCGAGGGGACAGAAGAGACCCAGTACTTC
j_gene: TRBJ2-2; v_gene: TRBV27; abundance: -; d_gene: -; CDR3aa: CASSSIHLGGKNTGELFF; CDR3nt: TGTGCCAGCAGTTCCATACACCTCGGCGGGAAGAACACCGGGGAGCTGTTTTTT
j_gene: TRBJ1-3; v_gene: TRBV7-9; abundance: -; d_gene: -; CDR3aa: CASSLDSRVVGNTIYF; CDR3nt: TGTGCCAGCAGCTTAGACTCCAGGGTAGTTGGAAACACCATATATTTT
j_gene: TRBJ1-3; v_gene: TRBV9; abundance: -; d_gene: -; CDR3aa: CASSVGTAAGNTIYF; CDR3nt: TGTGCCAGCAGCGTAGGGACAGCCGCTGGAAACACCATATATTTT
j_gene: TRBJ1-2; v_gene: TRBV27; abundance: few; d_gene: TRBD1; CDR3aa: CASSWTGALPVGGYTF; CDR3nt: TGTGCCAGCAGTTGGACAGGGGCCCTACCGGTGGGTGGCTACACCTTC